The present TCR beta chain was sequenced within a study of early T cells in non-severe SARS-CoV-2 infection (dated by TCRdb to the early 2020s). In the study overall: Because TCR sequencing relied on bulk RNA taken from unsorted whole blood, pairing of alpha and beta chains was not possible.

Broad study findings and their caveats: Matching against VDJdb was skewed toward anti-spike CD8 responses, likely underestimated virus-specific expansions, and missed private and CD4 specificities.

The CDR3 runs 12 amino acids, cysteine and phenylalanine included. This entry keeps only the CDR3 DNA: 36 bases, framed from base 1. In the germline V gene, CDR1 corresponds to KGHDR and CDR2 to SFDVKD. V loses 4 bases, J loses 5 bases, and the germline ends lie 8 bases apart. Concerning this clonotype itself: Its antigen specificity is not known. Within one base of it there is no much larger clone, and no base qualities were kept.

A case-control design nested within a healthcare worker cohort in London, UK, was used, with weekly nasopharyngeal swab PCR tests and blood sampling performed. Healthcare workers were enrolled in the week of the UK lockdown, from 23 to 31 March 2020, and were followed every week for up to roughly 15 weeks. Libraries came from 5' RACE. The sample was run on a NextSeq 500. In the TCR library protocol, unique molecular identifiers were attached to individual cDNA molecules to correct for PCR bias and sequencing error. Sequencing covered both TCR alpha and beta chains, and within each sample the abundances of alpha and beta sequences were tightly co-correlated. In the authors' own workflow: Decombinator V4 was used to annotate TCR sequences for V gene, J gene and CDR3. TCRs were defined as expanded if a significant change between any two time points was detected under a Poisson model with p below 0.0001. TCR abundances were normalised to the total number of TCRs sequenced in each sample and reported as counts per million. MAIT TCRs were defined by TRAV1-2 paired with TRAJ12, TRAJ20 or TRAJ33, and iNKT TCRs by TRAV10 paired with TRAJ18. A search of VDJdb, accessed on 1 November 2021, was run for TCRs annotated to CMV, EBV and SARS-CoV-2, with TCRs annotated for multiple antigens excluded. The public reads were quality trimmed at Q25 with fastp and then assembled into clones with MiXCR by TCRdb, keeping productive beta chains. Identical CDR3 protein sequences are pooled into one entry, listed with their most common genes and DNA. The V and J calls follow TCRdb's processing rather than the paper's. In this sample the table shows around 64,000 distinct CDR3 sequences, roughly 13% of which occur a single time. The top ten hold 1.3% to 1.5% of the sample.

This material consisted of whole blood, taken at baseline. Recombination joined TRBV24-1 with TRBJ2-7; the D gene identity is not certain. The TCR originated in an adult who was a healthcare worker with PCR-confirmed SARS-CoV-2 infection or an uninfected control (not recorded which). The DNA reads TGTGCCACCAGTGACCCAAACGACGAGCAGTACTTC. Its protein is CATSDPNDEQYF.